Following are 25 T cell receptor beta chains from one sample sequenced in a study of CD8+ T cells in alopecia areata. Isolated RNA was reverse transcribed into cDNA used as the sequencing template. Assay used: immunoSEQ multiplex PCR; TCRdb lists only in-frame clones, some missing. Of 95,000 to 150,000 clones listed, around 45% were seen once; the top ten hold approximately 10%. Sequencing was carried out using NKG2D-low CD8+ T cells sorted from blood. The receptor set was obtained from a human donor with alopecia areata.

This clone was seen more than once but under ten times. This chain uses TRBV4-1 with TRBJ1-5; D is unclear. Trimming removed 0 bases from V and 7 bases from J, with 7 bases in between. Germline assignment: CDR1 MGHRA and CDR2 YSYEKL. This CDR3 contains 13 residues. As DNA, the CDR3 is TGCGCCAGCAGCCAAGACCTACAGCAGCCCCAGCATTTT. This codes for CASSQDLQQPQHF.

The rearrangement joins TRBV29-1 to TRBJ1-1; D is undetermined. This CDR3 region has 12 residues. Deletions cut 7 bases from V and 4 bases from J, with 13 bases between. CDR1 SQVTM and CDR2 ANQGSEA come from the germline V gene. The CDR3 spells CSALSLTTEAFF. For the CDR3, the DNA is TGCAGCGCTCTCTCTCTCACCACTGAAGCTTTCTTT.

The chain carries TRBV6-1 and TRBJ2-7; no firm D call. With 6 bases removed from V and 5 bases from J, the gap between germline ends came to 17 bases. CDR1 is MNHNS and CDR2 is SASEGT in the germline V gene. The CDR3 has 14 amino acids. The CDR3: CASRTRRGTDEQYF. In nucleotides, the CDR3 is TGTGCCAGCAGGACCCGGCGAGGCACCGACGAGCAGTACTTC.

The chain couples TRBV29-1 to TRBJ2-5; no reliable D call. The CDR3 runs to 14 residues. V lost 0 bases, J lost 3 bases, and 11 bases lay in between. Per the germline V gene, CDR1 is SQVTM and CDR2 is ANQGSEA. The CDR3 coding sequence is TGCAGCGTTGAAGAACGGATGGCCGAAGAGACCCAGTACTTC. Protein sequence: CSVEERMAEETQYF.

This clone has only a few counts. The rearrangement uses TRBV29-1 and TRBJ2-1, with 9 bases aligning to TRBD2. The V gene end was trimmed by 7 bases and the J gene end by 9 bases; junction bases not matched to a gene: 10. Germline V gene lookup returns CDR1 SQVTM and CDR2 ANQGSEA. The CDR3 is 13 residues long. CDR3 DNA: TGCAGCGCCGGAAGGGCGGGAGGGCCTGAGCAGTTCTTC. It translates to CSAGRAGGPEQFF.

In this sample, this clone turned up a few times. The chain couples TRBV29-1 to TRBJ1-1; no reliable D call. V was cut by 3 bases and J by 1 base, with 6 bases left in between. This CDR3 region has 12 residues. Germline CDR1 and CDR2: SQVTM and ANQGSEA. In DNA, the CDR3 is TGCAGCGTTGATAAGGGGAACACTGAAGCTTTCTTT. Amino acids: CSVDKGNTEAFF.

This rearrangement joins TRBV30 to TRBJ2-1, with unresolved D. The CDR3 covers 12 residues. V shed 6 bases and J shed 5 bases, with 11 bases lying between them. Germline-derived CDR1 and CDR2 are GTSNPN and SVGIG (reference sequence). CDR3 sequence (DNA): TGTGCCTGCGAAATTGTCGACAATGAGCAGTTCTTC. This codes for CACEIVDNEQFF.

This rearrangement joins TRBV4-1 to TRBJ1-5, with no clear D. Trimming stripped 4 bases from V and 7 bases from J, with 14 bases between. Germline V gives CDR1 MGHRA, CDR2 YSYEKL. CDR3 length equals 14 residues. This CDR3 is CASSPSPEGQPQHF. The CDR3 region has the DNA TGCGCCAGCAGCCCGTCCCCGGAAGGACAGCCCCAGCATTTT.

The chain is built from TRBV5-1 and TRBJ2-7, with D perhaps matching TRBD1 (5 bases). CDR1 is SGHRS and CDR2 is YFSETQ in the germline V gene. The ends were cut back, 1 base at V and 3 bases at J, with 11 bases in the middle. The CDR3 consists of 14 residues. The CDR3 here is CASSLRGTNYEQYF. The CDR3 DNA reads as TGCGCCAGCAGCTTGAGGGGAACCAACTACGAGCAGTACTTC.

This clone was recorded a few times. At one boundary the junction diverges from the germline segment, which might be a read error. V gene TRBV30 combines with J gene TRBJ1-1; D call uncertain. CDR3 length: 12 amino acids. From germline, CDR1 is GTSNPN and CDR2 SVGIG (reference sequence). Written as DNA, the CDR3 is TGTGCCTGGAGTGAATCTGGACTCCCAGGTCTCTTT. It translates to CAWSESGLPGLF.

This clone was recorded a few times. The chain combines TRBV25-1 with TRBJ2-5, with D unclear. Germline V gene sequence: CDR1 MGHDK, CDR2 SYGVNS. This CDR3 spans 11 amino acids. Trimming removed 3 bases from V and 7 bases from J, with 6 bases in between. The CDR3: CASSDSVTQYF. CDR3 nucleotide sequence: TGTGCCAGCAGTGACAGTGTGACCCAGTACTTC.

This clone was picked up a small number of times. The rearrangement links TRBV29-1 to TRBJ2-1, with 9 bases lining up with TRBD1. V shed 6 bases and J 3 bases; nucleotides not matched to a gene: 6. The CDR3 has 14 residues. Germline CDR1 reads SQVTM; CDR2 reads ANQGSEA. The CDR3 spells CSVPGQGHYNEQFF. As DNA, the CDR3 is TGCAGCGTCCCGGGACAGGGTCACTACAATGAGCAGTTCTTC.

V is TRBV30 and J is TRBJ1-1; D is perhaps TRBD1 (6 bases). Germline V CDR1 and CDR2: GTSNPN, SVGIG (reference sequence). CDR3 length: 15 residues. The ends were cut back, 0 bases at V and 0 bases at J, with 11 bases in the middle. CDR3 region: CAWSVRQGMNTEAFF. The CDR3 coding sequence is TGTGCCTGGAGTGTACGCCAGGGGATGAACACTGAAGCTTTCTTT.

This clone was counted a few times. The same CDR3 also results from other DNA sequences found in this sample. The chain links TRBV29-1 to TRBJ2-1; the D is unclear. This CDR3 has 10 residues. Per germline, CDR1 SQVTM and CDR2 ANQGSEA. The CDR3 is CSGRYNEQFF. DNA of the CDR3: TGCAGTGGACGATACAATGAGCAGTTCTTC.

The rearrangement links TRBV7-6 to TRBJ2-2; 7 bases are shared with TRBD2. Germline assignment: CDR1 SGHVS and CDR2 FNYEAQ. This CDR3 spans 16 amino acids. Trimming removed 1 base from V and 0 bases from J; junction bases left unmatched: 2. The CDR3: CASSLGAGTNTGELFF. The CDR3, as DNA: TGTGCCAGCAGCTTAGGAGCGGGGACGAACACCGGGGAGCTGTTTTTT.

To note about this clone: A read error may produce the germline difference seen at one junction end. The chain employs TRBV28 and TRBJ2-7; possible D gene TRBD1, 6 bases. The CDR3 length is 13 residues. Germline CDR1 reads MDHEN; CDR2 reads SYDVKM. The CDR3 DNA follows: TGTGCCAGCAGCCTACCGCAGGCTAGGACAGCGATCTTC. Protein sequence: CASSLPQARTAIF. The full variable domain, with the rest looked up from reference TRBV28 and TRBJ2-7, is DVKVTQSSRYLVKRTGEKVFLECVQDMDHENMFWYRQDPGLGLRLIYFSYDVKMKEKGDIPEGYSVSREKKERFSLILESASTNQTSMYLCASSLPQARTAIFGPGTRLTVT.

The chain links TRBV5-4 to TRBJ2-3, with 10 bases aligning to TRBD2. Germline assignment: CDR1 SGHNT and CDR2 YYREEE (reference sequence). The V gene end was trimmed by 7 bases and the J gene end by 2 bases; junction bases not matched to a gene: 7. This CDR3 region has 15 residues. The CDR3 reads CASGQREGSTDTQYF. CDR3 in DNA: TGTGCCAGCGGCCAGCGGGAGGGCTCCACAGATACGCAGTATTTT.

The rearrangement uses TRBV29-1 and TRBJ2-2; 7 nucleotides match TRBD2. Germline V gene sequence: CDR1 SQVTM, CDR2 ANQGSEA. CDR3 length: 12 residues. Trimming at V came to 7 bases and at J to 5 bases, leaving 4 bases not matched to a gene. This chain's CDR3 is CSGLGGTGELFF. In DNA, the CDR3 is TGCAGCGGCTTGGGGGGGACCGGGGAGCTGTTTTTT.

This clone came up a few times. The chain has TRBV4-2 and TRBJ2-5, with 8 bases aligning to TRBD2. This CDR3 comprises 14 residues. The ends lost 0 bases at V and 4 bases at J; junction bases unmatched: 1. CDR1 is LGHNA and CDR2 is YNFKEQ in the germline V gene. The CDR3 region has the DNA TGTGCCAGCAGCCAAGAGCTAGCGGGAGAGACCCAGTACTTC. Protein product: CASSQELAGETQYF.

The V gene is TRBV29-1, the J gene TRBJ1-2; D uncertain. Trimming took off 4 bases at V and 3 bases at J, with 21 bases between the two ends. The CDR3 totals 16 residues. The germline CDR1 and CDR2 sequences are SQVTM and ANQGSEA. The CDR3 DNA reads TGCAGCGTTGTAGCTCTTTCTACCGCCTCTGACTATGGCTACACCTTC. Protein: CSVVALSTASDYGYTF.

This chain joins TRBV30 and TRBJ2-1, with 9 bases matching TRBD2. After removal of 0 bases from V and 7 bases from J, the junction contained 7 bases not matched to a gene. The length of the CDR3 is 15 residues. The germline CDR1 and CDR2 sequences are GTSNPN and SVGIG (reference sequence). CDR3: CAWSVFLAGRNEQFF. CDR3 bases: TGTGCCTGGAGTGTATTTCTAGCGGGAAGGAATGAGCAGTTCTTC.

CDR3 in DNA: TGCAGCGTTGGTGTGGCCAGCTCCTACGAGCAGTACTTC. This codes for CSVGVASSYEQYF. The gene calls are TRBV29-1 and TRBJ2-7; no reliable D call. CDR1 is SQVTM and CDR2 is ANQGSEA in the germline V gene. The CDR3 consists of 13 residues. V lost 4 bases and J 0 bases, leaving 10 bases between the germline ends.

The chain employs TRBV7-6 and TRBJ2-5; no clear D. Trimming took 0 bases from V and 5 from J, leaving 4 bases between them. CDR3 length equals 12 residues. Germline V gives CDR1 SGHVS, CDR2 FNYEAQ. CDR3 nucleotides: TGTGCCAGCAGCTTAGCTGGGGAGACCCAGTACTTC. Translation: CASSLAGETQYF. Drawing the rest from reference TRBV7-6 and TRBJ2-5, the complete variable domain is GAGVSQSPRYKVTKRGQDVALRCDPISGHVSLYWYRQALGQGPEFLTYFNYEAQQDKSGLPNDRFSAERPEGSISTLTIQRTEQRDSAMYRCASSLAGETQYFGPGTRLLVL.

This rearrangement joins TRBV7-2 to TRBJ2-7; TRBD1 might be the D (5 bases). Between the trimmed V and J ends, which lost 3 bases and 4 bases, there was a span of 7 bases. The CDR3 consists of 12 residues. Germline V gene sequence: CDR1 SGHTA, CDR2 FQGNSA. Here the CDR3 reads CASSFQGYEQYF. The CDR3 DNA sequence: TGTGCCAGCAGCTTTCAGGGTTACGAGCAGTACTTC.

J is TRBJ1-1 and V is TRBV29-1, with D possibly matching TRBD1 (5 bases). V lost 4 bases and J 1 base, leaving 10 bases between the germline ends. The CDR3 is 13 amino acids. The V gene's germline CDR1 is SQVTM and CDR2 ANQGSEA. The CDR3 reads CSVGNRRNTEAFF. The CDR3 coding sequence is TGCAGCGTTGGCAACAGGAGGAACACTGAAGCTTTCTTT.